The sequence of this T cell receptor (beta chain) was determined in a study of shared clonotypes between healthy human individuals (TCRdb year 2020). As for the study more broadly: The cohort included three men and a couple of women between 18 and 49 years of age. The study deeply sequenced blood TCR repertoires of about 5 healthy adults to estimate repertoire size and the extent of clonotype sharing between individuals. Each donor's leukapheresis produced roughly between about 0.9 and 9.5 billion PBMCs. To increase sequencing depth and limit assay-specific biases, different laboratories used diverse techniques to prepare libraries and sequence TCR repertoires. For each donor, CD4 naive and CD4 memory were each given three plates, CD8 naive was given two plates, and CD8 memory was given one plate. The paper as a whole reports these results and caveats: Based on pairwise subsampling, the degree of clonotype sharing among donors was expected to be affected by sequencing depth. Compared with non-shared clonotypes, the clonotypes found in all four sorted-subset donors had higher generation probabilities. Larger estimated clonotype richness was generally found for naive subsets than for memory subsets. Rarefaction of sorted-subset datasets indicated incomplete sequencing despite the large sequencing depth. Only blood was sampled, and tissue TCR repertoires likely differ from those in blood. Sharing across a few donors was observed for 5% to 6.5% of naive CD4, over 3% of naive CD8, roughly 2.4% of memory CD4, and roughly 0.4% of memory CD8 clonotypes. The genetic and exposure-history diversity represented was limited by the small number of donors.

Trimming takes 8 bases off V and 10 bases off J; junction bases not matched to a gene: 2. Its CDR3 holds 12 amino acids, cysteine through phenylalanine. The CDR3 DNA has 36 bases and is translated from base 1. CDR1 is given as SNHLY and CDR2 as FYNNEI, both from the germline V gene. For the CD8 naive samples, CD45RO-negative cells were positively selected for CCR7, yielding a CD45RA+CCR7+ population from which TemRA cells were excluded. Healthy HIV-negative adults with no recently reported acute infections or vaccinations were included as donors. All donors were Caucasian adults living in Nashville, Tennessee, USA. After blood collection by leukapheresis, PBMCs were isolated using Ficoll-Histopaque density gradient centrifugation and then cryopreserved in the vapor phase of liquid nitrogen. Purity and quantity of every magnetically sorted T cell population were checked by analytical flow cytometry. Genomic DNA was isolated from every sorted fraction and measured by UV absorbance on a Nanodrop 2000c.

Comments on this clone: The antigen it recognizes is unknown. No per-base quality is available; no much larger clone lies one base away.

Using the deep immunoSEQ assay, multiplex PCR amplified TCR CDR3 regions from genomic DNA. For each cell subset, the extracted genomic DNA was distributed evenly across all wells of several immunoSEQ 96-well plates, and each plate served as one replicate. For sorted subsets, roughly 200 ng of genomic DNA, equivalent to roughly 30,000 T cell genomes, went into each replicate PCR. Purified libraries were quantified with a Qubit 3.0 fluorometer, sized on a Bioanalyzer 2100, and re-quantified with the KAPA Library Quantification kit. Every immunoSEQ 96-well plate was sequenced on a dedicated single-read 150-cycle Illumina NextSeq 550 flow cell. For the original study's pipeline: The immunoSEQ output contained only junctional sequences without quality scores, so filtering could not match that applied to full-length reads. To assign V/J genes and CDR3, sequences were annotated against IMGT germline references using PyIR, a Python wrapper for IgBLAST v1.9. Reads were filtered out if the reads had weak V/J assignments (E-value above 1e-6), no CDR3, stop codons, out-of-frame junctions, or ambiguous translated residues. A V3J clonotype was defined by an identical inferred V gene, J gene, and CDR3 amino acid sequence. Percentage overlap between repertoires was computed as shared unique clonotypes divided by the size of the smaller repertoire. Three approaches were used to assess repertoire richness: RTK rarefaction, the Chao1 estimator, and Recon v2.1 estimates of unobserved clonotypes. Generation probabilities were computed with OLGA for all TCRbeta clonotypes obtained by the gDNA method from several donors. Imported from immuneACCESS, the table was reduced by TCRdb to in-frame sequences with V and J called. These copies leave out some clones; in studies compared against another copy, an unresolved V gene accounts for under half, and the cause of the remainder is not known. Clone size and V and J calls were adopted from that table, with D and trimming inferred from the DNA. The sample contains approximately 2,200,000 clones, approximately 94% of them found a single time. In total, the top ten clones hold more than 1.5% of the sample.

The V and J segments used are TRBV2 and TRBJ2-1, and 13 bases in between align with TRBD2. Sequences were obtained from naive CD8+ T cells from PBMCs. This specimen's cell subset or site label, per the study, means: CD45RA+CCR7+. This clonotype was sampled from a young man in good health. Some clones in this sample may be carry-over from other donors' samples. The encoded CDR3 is CASGGLAGEQFF. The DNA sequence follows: TGTGCCAGCGGGGGACTAGCGGGAGAGCAGTTCTTC.